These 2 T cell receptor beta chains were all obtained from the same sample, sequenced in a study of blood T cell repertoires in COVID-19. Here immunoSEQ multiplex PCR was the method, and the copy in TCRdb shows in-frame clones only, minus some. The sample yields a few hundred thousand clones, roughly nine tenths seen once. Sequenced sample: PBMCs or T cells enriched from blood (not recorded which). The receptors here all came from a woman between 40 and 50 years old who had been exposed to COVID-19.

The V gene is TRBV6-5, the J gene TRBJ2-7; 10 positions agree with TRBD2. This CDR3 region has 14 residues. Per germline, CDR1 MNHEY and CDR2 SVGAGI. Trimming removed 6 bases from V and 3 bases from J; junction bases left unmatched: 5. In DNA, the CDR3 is TGTGCCAGCAGGGCGACTAGCGGGTTCTACGAGCAGTACTTC. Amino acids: CASRATSGFYEQYF.

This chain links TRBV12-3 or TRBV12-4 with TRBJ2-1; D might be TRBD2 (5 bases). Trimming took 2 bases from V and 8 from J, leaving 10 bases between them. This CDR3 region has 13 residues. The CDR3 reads CASSLLAFDEQFF. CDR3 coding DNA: TGTGCCAGCAGTTTACTAGCATTCGATGAGCAGTTCTTC.